This T cell receptor beta chain was found in a study of Graves' ophthalmopathy and Graves' hyperthyroidism. This clonotype appeared once. One base away lies a much larger clone, so this may be a sequencing read error. Clinical symptoms, serum thyroxine, TRAb, thyroid ultrasound and orbital computed tomography formed the basis of diagnosis. The CDR3 totals 15 residues. The V gene's germline CDR1 is SGDLS and CDR2 YYNGEE. Transcripts of RNA were the source for amplifying TCR beta CDR3 regions. HTBI-primed RT-PCR formed the first round, and a multiplex PCR formed the second. TCRdb processed the multiplex PCR reads anew with MiXCR; each CDR3 protein has one entry. The repertoire holds hundreds of thousands of distinct CDR3 sequences, with approximately 40% as singletons.

Source material: peripheral blood. This clonotype was obtained from an adult man with Graves' ophthalmopathy. This chain joins TRBV9 and TRBJ2-5; D perhaps matches TRBD2 (6 bases). In DNA, the CDR3 is TGTGCCAGCAGCGTAGGATGGTTCTCGGGAGAGACCCGGTACTTC. It translates to CASSVGWFSGETRYF.